This T cell receptor (beta chain) was sequenced for a study of T-cell memory formation after mild COVID-19 (dated by TCRdb to about 2021). Looking at the study overall: TCR sequence clusters from the two donors were largely donor specific. T-cell clones expanding and contracting after mild COVID-19 in two donors were tracked by longitudinal TCRalpha and TCRbeta repertoire sequencing. Two young, previously healthy adult volunteers made up the cohort, one male and one female. Results and caveats for the whole study, not just this receptor: Contracting CD4+ clones appeared mostly in the CM and EM memory subsets, whereas CD8+ clones were enriched in EMRA. The study covered only a couple of mild cases, and larger cohorts including severe cases with pre-infection samples were considered necessary. SARS-CoV-2 specificity was not confirmed for the second-wave clones peaking on day 37. Some responding clones were detected in pre-infection memory, suggesting pre-existing cross-reactive memory T cells joined the SARS-CoV-2 response. From day 15 to 85, contracting clones showed balanced CD4/CD8 phenotypes, whereas a second wave of clones that expanded from day 15 to 37 leaned towards CD4+.

This clonotype was seen repeatedly, ten times or more. No antigen is known for it. Base qualities are not recorded, but no much larger clone differs from it by a single base. Ficoll-Paque density gradient centrifugation was the method used to isolate PBMCs. The V end loses 1 base and the J end loses 8 bases, and a stretch of 9 bases separates them. From a lookup of the germline V gene (reference sequence), CDR1 and CDR2 are MNHEY and SMNVEV. The CDR3 has 14 amino acids, counting the end cysteine and phenylalanine. Here the CDR3 DNA is all that survives: 42 bases in frame from base 1. The data were produced on an Illumina NovaSeq 6000. TCRalpha and TCRbeta cDNA libraries were built by 5'RACE with constant-segment primers, adding sample barcodes and unique molecular identifiers. Trizol reagent was used to extract RNA from every sample. Amplification of the libraries took two PCR steps, and the second step added a second sample barcode plus Illumina TruSeq adapters. Sequencing of the libraries was done on an Illumina NovaSeq, producing 2 x 150 bp paired-end reads. Processing in the source paper ran as follows. The reads were demultiplexed and collapsed into UMI-guided consensus sequences using migec v1.2.7. Using mixcr v2.1.11, UMI consensuses were aligned to TRA and TRB V and J templates and then assembled into clonotypes. Expanded or contracted clonotypes were those called significant by both edgeR and NoisET, with noise models trained on biological replicates. For edgeR calls, the cutoffs were a false discovery rate-adjusted p below 0.01 and a log2 fold-change threshold of 1. PCA with hierarchical clustering of max-normalized trajectories of the 1000 most abundant clonotypes was used as exploratory dynamics analysis. Separately sequenced CD4+ and CD8+ repertoires were used to assign a CD4 or CD8 phenotype to each responding clone. TCRdb reprocessed the public reads (quality trimming at Q25 with fastp, clone calling with MiXCR) and kept in-frame beta chains. Under each unique CDR3 protein, matching rows form one entry showing the most common genes and DNA. None of the V and J calls come from the authors' own analysis; TCRdb made them. This sample holds more than 150,000 distinct CDR3 sequences; about a fifth were observed only once. The top ten hold 23% of the sample.

Material: PBMCs or a T cell subset sorted from them (not recorded which). The V gene is TRBV27 and the J gene is TRBJ1-6; TRBD1 is possibly the D segment (5 matching bases). This receptor was obtained from an adult woman who had mild COVID-19 (a few samples of this study predate the infection). The sample titles of this study are shuffled in the database, so cell type and time point are left out; the donor was told from shared clones. The CDR3 has the sequence CASSLFLGDSPLHF. The DNA is TGTGCCAGCAGTTTATTCTTGGGGGATTCACCCCTCCACTTT.